This is a list of T cell receptor beta chains from one sample in a study of shared clonotypes between healthy human individuals. Generated by immunoSEQ multiplex PCR, the TCRdb table keeps only in-frame clones and is missing some. The repertoire includes about a million clones, about 76% of them detected once, and 1.2% to 1.5% sits in the top ten. The sample taken for sequencing was memory CD4+ T cells sorted from blood. The origin of the receptors is a man in his late teens or twenties in good health. Each CDR3 is given with its conserved first and last residue. Clone size is not always given. Where it is, it says once, few, many or a class for expanded clones.

>TRBV23-1|few|15
CASSQSMRHLYGYTF
>TRBV6-1|once|15
CASSGPLVSVYGYTF
>TRBV19|NA|13
CASSIVMGAEAFF
>TRBV4-3|few|16
CASSQYGTSGFNEQFF
>TRBV19|few|15
CASSLNSNSNQPQHF
>TRBV5-4|NA|16
CASSLVTGKKNYGYTF
>TRBV2|NA|15
CASSGLQQRDQPQHF
>TRBV2|few|13
CASSDYRAYEQYF
>TRBV2|NA|15
CASSEAGLAPQPQHF
>TRBV5-8|NA|14
CASSLGDRYSPLHF
>TRBV6-1|NA|15
CASSEVERGNSPLHF
>TRBV29-1|few|12
CSVEAGTAEAFF
>TRBV5-1|NA|14
CASSLGQGAEEQFF
>TRBV7-2|NA|14
CASSSLGADNEQFF
>TRBV25-1|few|12
CATNAGGGEQYF
>TRBV19|NA|15
CASRPGTRQNYGYTF
>TRBV2|NA|15
CASSITSAVTGELFF
>TRBV28|NA|15
CASSPTSGGQSIQYF
>TRBV2|NA|12
CASSREAETQYF
>TRBV30|NA|14
CAWSVTAIYNEQFF
>TRBV18|NA|13
CASSPTGQNEQYF
>TRBV5-4|NA|17
CASSGRRFYSSNQPQHF
>TRBV19|NA|15
CASSPWDGRDYEQYF
>TRBV5-4|NA|15
CASSRGTANTGELFF
>TRBV20-1|NA|10
CSARENIQYF
>TRBV10-1|NA|14
CASSESAGVYGYTF
>TRBV30|NA|13
CAWSVIGGSGYTF
>TRBV7-9|few|15
CASTIGLAGTDTQYF
>TRBV5-6|NA|14
CASSLNRGGNTIYF
>TRBV19|NA|15
CASIPKGGSYNEQFF
>TRBV27|NA|14
CASSFRGLDTEAFF
>TRBV6-5|NA|13
CASSRQVSYGYTF
>TRBV29-1|NA|13
CSVGAGESSPLHF
>TRBV19|NA|13
CASSKASNQPQHF
>TRBV6-5|NA|15
CASSPAFSGANVLTF
>TRBV9|NA|15
CASSAGQGATYEQYF
>TRBV25-1|NA|15
CASRMNRGGKYEQYF
>TRBV5-1|NA|15
CASSLGNSGGDTQYF
>TRBV11-2|NA|15
CASSLVGSGTDTQYF
>TRBV11-2|few|13
CASATGVSETQYF
>TRBV19|NA|19
CASSRMGTGGFSGANVLTF
>TRBV4-1|NA|17
CASRDPRGPATNEKLFF
>TRBV11-2|NA|19
CASSPPRRSGIGYQETQYF
>TRBV5-6|once|12
CASKSSGNTIYF
>TRBV6-9|NA|12
CASLGGAGELFF
>TRBV30|NA|13
CAWSVSVNYGYTF
>TRBV9|NA|17
CASSVALTGAGGNTIYF
>TRBV7-9|NA|10
CASSLNEAFF
>TRBV4-1|NA|17
CASSRGTGDSGGGEQYF